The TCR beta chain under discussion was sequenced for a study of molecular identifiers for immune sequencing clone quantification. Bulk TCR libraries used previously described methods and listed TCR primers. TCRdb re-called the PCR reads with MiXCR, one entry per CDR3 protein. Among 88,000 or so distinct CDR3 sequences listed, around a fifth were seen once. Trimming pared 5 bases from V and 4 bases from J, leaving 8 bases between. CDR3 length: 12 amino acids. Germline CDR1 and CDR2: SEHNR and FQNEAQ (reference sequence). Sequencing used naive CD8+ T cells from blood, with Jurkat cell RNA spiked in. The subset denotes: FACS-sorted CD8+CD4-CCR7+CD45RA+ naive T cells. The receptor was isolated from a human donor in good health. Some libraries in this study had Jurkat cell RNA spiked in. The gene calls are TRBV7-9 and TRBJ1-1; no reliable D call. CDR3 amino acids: CASSGPITEAFF. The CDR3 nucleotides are TGTGCCAGCAGCGGCCCCATCACTGAAGCTTTCTTT.